This T cell receptor beta chain was observed in a study of blood T cell repertoires in COVID-19 (TCRdb year 2020). The study in broad terms: Samples from collaborators originated in the United States, Italy and Spain and spanned both the acute and convalescent phases of COVID-19. The material from the prospective study consisted of cDNA or gDNA derived from T cells, B-cell-depleted T cells, or PBMCs. Deeply sampled blood TCRbeta repertoires from subjects exposed to, actively infected with, or recovered from COVID-19 were included in the dataset. A freely available public database, intended as a resource for researchers studying the immune response to SARS-CoV-2, is where the repertoires were released. The samples were drawn from two sources: the first 160 participants of the ongoing ImmuneRACE study, and 1,200 or so subjects contributed by 6 global collaborators. Nearly every sample came with metadata listing a de-identified subject ID, COVID-19 status, age in years and sex. Where available, HLA class I and class II types were taken from metadata supplied by the sample provider and were not determined by assay-based typing. Points the paper makes about the study in general: How much clinical and demographic metadata was included differed by source and by participant, and the metadata was provided uncurated.

Each collaborating institution followed its own protocols to collect whole blood in K2EDTA tubes. Collaborator samples were shipped for TCRbeta analysis as frozen whole blood, isolated PBMCs, or DNA extracted from either sample type. TCRbeta CDR3 regions were amplified from genomic DNA by means of the immunoSEQ Assay, a bias-controlled multiplex PCR. From the authors' description of their analysis: The number of nucleated cells in each sample was estimated by amplification of reference gene primers within the assay. Sequence reads were collapsed and filtered to measure the absolute abundance of every unique TCRbeta CDR3 rearrangement. For each sample, productive Simpson clonality was calculated by taking the square root of Simpson's diversity index across productive rearrangements. In TCRdb, the immuneACCESS table is reduced to in-frame sequences with V and J assigned. These tables do not hold every clone; where another copy was compared, an unresolved V gene accounts for under half, and the others remain unexplained. The V and J calls and clone size are taken from that table; D and trimming were inferred from the DNA. This sample has hundreds of thousands of clones in its table, and approximately 80% of those were observed once. Approximately 9.1% of the sample is taken by the ten largest.

In its sample, this clone was seen a few times. It lacks a known antigen. Qualities for individual bases were not recorded, and no much larger clone is one base off. The germline V gene specifies MDHEN as CDR1 and SYDVKM as CDR2. The CDR3 holds 15 amino acids from the cysteine to the phenylalanine. CDR3 DNA only is kept here, 45 bases in frame from base 1. Trimming takes 7 bases off V and 3 bases off J; junction bases not matched to a gene: 10. In this chain, TRBV28 is recombined with TRBJ2-7; the junction holds 9 bases that match TRBD1. This sequence was found in a man aged 80 or over with acute or convalescent COVID-19. Sequenced material: peripheral blood. The DNA is as follows: TGTGCCAGCACCACGGGACAGGGTTTAATCTACGAGCAGTACTTC. Its translation is CASTTGQGLIYEQYF.